This T cell receptor (beta chain) was documented in a study of blood T cell repertoires in COVID-19. Study summary: PBMCs, B-cell-depleted T cells, or T cells provided the cDNA or gDNA that made up the material.

Authors' processing steps: Researchers report that nucleated cell counts were estimated from reference gene primer amplification. TCRdb's table, derived via immunoSEQ multiplex PCR, lists solely in-frame clones and lacks some. That table gives V, J and clone size, and the DNA gave D and trimming. The sample lists roughly 180,000 clones; about four fifths were seen once. The CDR3 contains 15 residues. V gave up 3 bases and J gave up 1 base; unmatched junction bases: 3. Germline V CDR1 and CDR2: SGHRS, YFSETQ. This clone showed up many times. Seattle-derived patients entered the study during active infection and were followed longitudinally.

The sequence was collected from a woman aged 60-75 years with COVID-19, enrolled during active disease. V usage is TRBV5-1 and J usage is TRBJ2-2; 7 bases align to TRBD2. Sequenced input: peripheral blood. The CDR3 coding sequence is TGCGCCAGCAGCTGGGAGGGGAGGAACACCGGGGAGCTGTTTTTT. Translated: CASSWEGRNTGELFF.